A selection of T cell receptor beta chains follows, all from one sample in a study of blood T cell repertoires in COVID-19. The repertoire was sequenced with immunoSEQ multiplex PCR; TCRdb's copy has only in-frame clones and lacks some. Here the sample spans about 130,000 clones, more than 80% being singletons. Sequencing was done on a sample of peripheral blood. The source is a human donor in a cohort sampled during active COVID-19. Each CDR3 is given with its conserved first and last residue. D genes are given only for firm matches. Rows give clone size only sometimes, using once, few, many, or a class for an expanded clone.

cdr3_nt: TGTGCCAGCAGCCCCGACAGGCGGGAGCAGTACTTC
cdr3_aa: CASSPDRREQYF
v_call: TRBV7-9
d_call: .
j_call: TRBJ2-7
clone_size: .

cdr3_nt: TGTGCCAGCACCAATTCGAACGGTGCCTCACCCCTCCACTTT
cdr3_aa: CASTNSNGASPLHF
v_call: TRBV6-6
d_call: .
j_call: TRBJ1-6
clone_size: .

cdr3_nt: TGCGCCAGCAGCTTACGGGGAGAGGGCTATGGCTACACCTTC
cdr3_aa: CASSLRGEGYGYTF
v_call: TRBV5-1
d_call: .
j_call: TRBJ1-2
clone_size: .

cdr3_nt: TGTGCCACCAGTGACCCGGGACAGTTGGGTGCAGATACGCAGTATTTT
cdr3_aa: CATSDPGQLGADTQYF
v_call: TRBV24-1
d_call: TRBD1
j_call: TRBJ2-3
clone_size: .

cdr3_nt: TGTGCCAGCAGCAAGGGCTTCACACTAGAGGCCATTCAGTACTTC
cdr3_aa: CASSKGFTLEAIQYF
v_call: TRBV11-3
d_call: .
j_call: TRBJ2-4
clone_size: .

cdr3_nt: TGTGCCAGCAGCCGGGACAGGGCCCCAACCCACTATGGCTACACCTTC
cdr3_aa: CASSRDRAPTHYGYTF
v_call: TRBV7-2
d_call: TRBD1
j_call: TRBJ1-2
clone_size: .

cdr3_nt: TGTGCCAGTAGTAACCAGGGGAACTACGAGCAGTACTTC
cdr3_aa: CASSNQGNYEQYF
v_call: TRBV19
d_call: .
j_call: TRBJ2-7
clone_size: .

cdr3_nt: TGTGCCAGCAGGGGGGCAGGGGGGTACACAGATACGCAGTATTTT
cdr3_aa: CASRGAGGYTDTQYF
v_call: TRBV28
d_call: .
j_call: TRBJ2-3
clone_size: few

cdr3_nt: TGTGCCAGTACTCAGGGGACAGGGGCGGTGTATGAGCAGTTCTTC
cdr3_aa: CASTQGTGAVYEQFF
v_call: TRBV28
d_call: TRBD1
j_call: TRBJ2-1
clone_size: .

cdr3_nt: TGTGCCAGCAGTAGTACAGCAACTAATGAAAAACTGTTTTTT
cdr3_aa: CASSSTATNEKLFF
v_call: TRBV6-4
d_call: .
j_call: TRBJ1-4
clone_size: .

cdr3_nt: TGTGCCAGCAGCTTAGGGACACTCGGCACAGATACGCAGTATTTT
cdr3_aa: CASSLGTLGTDTQYF
v_call: TRBV7-8
d_call: .
j_call: TRBJ2-3
clone_size: .

cdr3_nt: TGTGCCAGCAGTGACACGGACAGGGCTGAGCAGTACTTC
cdr3_aa: CASSDTDRAEQYF
v_call: TRBV25-1
d_call: TRBD1
j_call: TRBJ2-7
clone_size: .

cdr3_nt: TGTGCCAGCAGCTCCGACAGGGGGTCCTACAATGAGCAGTTCTTC
cdr3_aa: CASSSDRGSYNEQFF
v_call: TRBV2
d_call: TRBD1
j_call: TRBJ2-1
clone_size: .

cdr3_nt: TGCGCCAGCAGCTCCCTCCTGACAGCCGTCTACAATGAGCAGTTCTTC
cdr3_aa: CASSSLLTAVYNEQFF
v_call: TRBV5-1
d_call: .
j_call: TRBJ2-1
clone_size: .

cdr3_nt: TGTGCCAGCAGCTTAGGGCACTACAAGTCCACCGGGGAGCTGTTTTTT
cdr3_aa: CASSLGHYKSTGELFF
v_call: TRBV13
d_call: .
j_call: TRBJ2-2
clone_size: .

cdr3_nt: TGTGCCAGCACCCCTAGGGGAAGCATCCCAGATACGCAGTATTTT
cdr3_aa: CASTPRGSIPDTQYF
v_call: TRBV6-5
d_call: .
j_call: TRBJ2-3
clone_size: once

cdr3_nt: TGTGCCAGCAGAAGGGGAACTAGCGGGTCGGTTGAAGAGACCCAGTACTTC
cdr3_aa: CASRRGTSGSVEETQYF
v_call: TRBV7-2
d_call: TRBD2
j_call: TRBJ2-5
clone_size: .

cdr3_nt: TGTGCCAGCAGCTTAGGGGGTCTAGCGGGGGCCAGGGGAGATACGCAGTATTTT
cdr3_aa: CASSLGGLAGARGDTQYF
v_call: TRBV7-2
d_call: TRBD2
j_call: TRBJ2-3
clone_size: few

cdr3_nt: TGTGCCAGCAGGAAACCGGGAGCCGGGGTGTCTGGCTACACCTTC
cdr3_aa: CASRKPGAGVSGYTF
v_call: TRBV5-5
d_call: .
j_call: TRBJ1-2
clone_size: .

cdr3_nt: TGTGCCAGCAGCTTGGGACAGCGCAATCAGCCCCAGCATTTT
cdr3_aa: CASSLGQRNQPQHF
v_call: TRBV7-2
d_call: TRBD1
j_call: TRBJ1-5
clone_size: .

cdr3_nt: TGTGCCAGCAGCTTGGCCCCGGGGAACACTGAAGCTTTCTTT
cdr3_aa: CASSLAPGNTEAFF
v_call: TRBV5-4
d_call: .
j_call: TRBJ1-1
clone_size: .

cdr3_nt: TGTGCCAGTAGGTCGTCTGGGGCCAACGTCCTGACTTTC
cdr3_aa: CASRSSGANVLTF
v_call: TRBV19
d_call: .
j_call: TRBJ2-6
clone_size: .

cdr3_nt: TGTGCCAGCACCTATCAAGAGACCCAGTACTTC
cdr3_aa: CASTYQETQYF
v_call: TRBV6-6
d_call: .
j_call: TRBJ2-5
clone_size: .

cdr3_nt: TGTGCCAGCAGCTCTTTTGCGCCCTCTGGGGCCAACGTCCTGACTTTC
cdr3_aa: CASSSFAPSGANVLTF
v_call: TRBV6-8
d_call: .
j_call: TRBJ2-6
clone_size: .

cdr3_nt: TGTGCCAGCAGCTTAAGGATCGGACAACCCTCCTACAATGAGCAGTTCTTC
cdr3_aa: CASSLRIGQPSYNEQFF
v_call: TRBV7-9
d_call: .
j_call: TRBJ2-1
clone_size: .

cdr3_nt: TGTGCCAGTAGTGTGAGCGACTCCTATAATTCACCCCTCCACTTT
cdr3_aa: CASSVSDSYNSPLHF
v_call: TRBV19
d_call: .
j_call: TRBJ1-6
clone_size: .